Each of the 5 T cell receptor beta chains below was sequenced from the same sample in a study of memory CD4+ T cells and cytomegalovirus serostatus. The sort gate was single viable CD3+CD4+CD8-CD45RO+ cells for memory CD4+ T cells. The protocol was immunoSEQ multiplex PCR, while the TCRdb copy is restricted to in-frame clones and leaves out a portion. The data hold about 46,000 clones, with around 78% observed a single time. The sequencing sample was made of memory CD4+ T cells from blood. The receptors derive from an adult in good health and CMV-seronegative.

V usage is TRBV10-3 and J usage is TRBJ1-1; possible D gene TRBD1, 6 bases. V lost 10 bases and J 4 bases, leaving 19 bases between the germline ends. Germline CDR1 reads ENHRY; CDR2 reads SYGVKD. This CDR3 has 14 amino acids. CDR3 amino acids: CATNLQGGSTEAFF. The CDR3 DNA sequence: TGTGCCACCAACTTACAGGGAGGAAGCACTGAAGCTTTCTTT.

This chain joins TRBV19 and TRBJ1-5; TRBD1 is a possible D gene (5 bases). V lost 6 bases, J lost 2 bases, and 17 bases lay in between. The CDR3 totals 16 residues. CDR1 and CDR2 (germline): LNHDA, SQIVND (reference sequence). The CDR3 nucleotides are TGTGCCAGTAGATCGAGCCAGGGTAGCCGCAATCAGCCCCAGCATTTT. Protein sequence: CASRSSQGSRNQPQHF.

This sequence joins TRBV19 and TRBJ2-2, with TRBD1 matching over 9 bases. V was clipped by 5 bases and J by 6 bases; unmatched bases: 7. This CDR3 contains 15 residues. Germline V lookup: CDR1 LNHDA, CDR2 SQIVND (reference sequence). CDR3 sequence (DNA): TGTGCCAGTAGTCTCGGGACAGGGTTCGCCGGGGAGCTGTTTTTT. Translation gives CASSLGTGFAGELFF.

This clone has only one observation. V usage is TRBV28 and J usage is TRBJ2-1, with 9 bases fitting TRBD2. The CDR3 covers 15 residues. Germline CDR1 reads MDHEN; CDR2 reads SYDVKM. After removal of 6 bases from V and 7 bases from J, the junction contained 10 bases not matched to a gene. CDR3 region: CASRALAGVSNEQFF. For the CDR3, the DNA is TGTGCCAGCAGAGCCTTAGCGGGGGTCTCGAATGAGCAGTTCTTC.

This chain connects TRBV11-2 to TRBJ2-5, with D unclear. V dropped 1 base and J dropped 4 bases, with 13 bases sitting between them. The germline CDR1 and CDR2 sequences are SGHAT and FQNNGV. The CDR3 is made up of 15 amino acids. CDR3 nucleotide sequence: TGTGCCAGCAGCTTAGGGCCAGTTTGGGCAGAGACCCAGTACTTC. Translating it yields CASSLGPVWAETQYF.